This is a list of T cell receptor beta chains from one sample in a study of CD8 T cells in Susac syndrome. TCRdb called the immunoSEQ multiplex PCR reads again in MiXCR, with one record for every CDR3 protein. The sample records approximately 220,000 distinct CDR3 sequences, roughly 90% being singletons. The specimen was CD8+ T cells from PBMCs. Receptors originate from a human donor with multiple sclerosis. Both conserved end residues are part of each CDR3. The D gene is left open where the match is weak.

CDR3aa: CASSPPGRPRETQYF
j_gene: TRBJ2-5
d_gene: -
v_gene: TRBV6-1

CDR3aa: CASSETGKGTEAFF
j_gene: TRBJ1-1
d_gene: TRBD1
v_gene: TRBV9

CDR3aa: CASSPGRGNIQYF
j_gene: TRBJ2-4
d_gene: -
v_gene: TRBV6-5

CDR3aa: CSVEDPSGAWGEQYF
j_gene: TRBJ2-7
d_gene: -
v_gene: TRBV29-1

CDR3aa: CASSPTSSDTQYF
j_gene: TRBJ2-3
d_gene: -
v_gene: TRBV5-6

CDR3aa: CASSFRGQGEETQYF
j_gene: TRBJ2-5
d_gene: TRBD1
v_gene: TRBV7-9

CDR3aa: CSAQTSGFGYEQFF
j_gene: TRBJ2-1
d_gene: TRBD2
v_gene: TRBV20-1

CDR3aa: CASNRPGGDGYTF
j_gene: TRBJ1-2
d_gene: TRBD1
v_gene: TRBV13

CDR3aa: CSARDTQGGRAEAFF
j_gene: TRBJ1-1
d_gene: -
v_gene: TRBV20-1

CDR3aa: CSVLLTSGGSTDTQYF
j_gene: TRBJ2-3
d_gene: TRBD2
v_gene: TRBV29-1

CDR3aa: CASSGLGDEQFF
j_gene: TRBJ2-1
d_gene: -
v_gene: TRBV5-6

CDR3aa: CASSQDYTTDGTDTQYF
j_gene: TRBJ2-3
d_gene: -
v_gene: TRBV4-1

CDR3aa: CASSLGRGREETQYF
j_gene: TRBJ2-5
d_gene: -
v_gene: TRBV3-1

CDR3aa: CASSSNSAGYGYTF
j_gene: TRBJ1-2
d_gene: -
v_gene: TRBV12-3/TRBV12-4

CDR3aa: CASSPGRNQETQYF
j_gene: TRBJ2-5
d_gene: -
v_gene: TRBV5-4

CDR3aa: CASSQVEREGSYEQYF
j_gene: TRBJ2-7
d_gene: TRBD2
v_gene: TRBV4-2

CDR3aa: CSATGRPNTGELFF
j_gene: TRBJ2-2
d_gene: -
v_gene: TRBV29-1

CDR3aa: CASSLDRASVVRLAGVIKYEQYF
j_gene: TRBJ2-7
d_gene: TRBD2
v_gene: TRBV11-2

CDR3aa: CASSLLHIAGAPPSSYNEQFF
j_gene: TRBJ2-1
d_gene: TRBD2
v_gene: TRBV11-1

CDR3aa: CASSQEEVAETNPNEQFF
j_gene: TRBJ2-1
d_gene: -
v_gene: TRBV4-3

CDR3aa: CSVEDSSSGEQYF
j_gene: TRBJ2-7
d_gene: -
v_gene: TRBV29-1

CDR3aa: CAWSTGTYPTDDEQFF
j_gene: TRBJ2-1
d_gene: -
v_gene: TRBV30

CDR3aa: CASSLWGAGPGEQYF
j_gene: TRBJ2-7
d_gene: -
v_gene: TRBV5-6

CDR3aa: CASSEATNEQFF
j_gene: TRBJ2-1
d_gene: -
v_gene: TRBV2

CDR3aa: CASSFTGGDQPQHF
j_gene: TRBJ1-5
d_gene: TRBD1
v_gene: TRBV27

CDR3aa: CASSYTQSSGKFNEQFF
j_gene: TRBJ2-1
d_gene: TRBD2
v_gene: TRBV6-5

CDR3aa: CASSSSGGADTQYF
j_gene: TRBJ2-3
d_gene: TRBD2
v_gene: TRBV9

CDR3aa: CASSPWANTEAFF
j_gene: TRBJ1-1
d_gene: -
v_gene: TRBV7-2

CDR3aa: CASSRGTLTEAFF
j_gene: TRBJ1-1
d_gene: -
v_gene: TRBV27

CDR3aa: CASSLIWGTASDGYTF
j_gene: TRBJ1-2
d_gene: TRBD1
v_gene: TRBV6-1

CDR3aa: CASSLGDRVYEQYF
j_gene: TRBJ2-7
d_gene: TRBD1
v_gene: TRBV13

CDR3aa: CATSRDRGNEAFF
j_gene: TRBJ1-1
d_gene: -
v_gene: TRBV15

CDR3aa: CASSSPVGYTEAFF
j_gene: TRBJ1-1
d_gene: -
v_gene: TRBV12-3/TRBV12-4

CDR3aa: CASSIGRTGNTEAFF
j_gene: TRBJ1-1
d_gene: TRBD1
v_gene: TRBV19